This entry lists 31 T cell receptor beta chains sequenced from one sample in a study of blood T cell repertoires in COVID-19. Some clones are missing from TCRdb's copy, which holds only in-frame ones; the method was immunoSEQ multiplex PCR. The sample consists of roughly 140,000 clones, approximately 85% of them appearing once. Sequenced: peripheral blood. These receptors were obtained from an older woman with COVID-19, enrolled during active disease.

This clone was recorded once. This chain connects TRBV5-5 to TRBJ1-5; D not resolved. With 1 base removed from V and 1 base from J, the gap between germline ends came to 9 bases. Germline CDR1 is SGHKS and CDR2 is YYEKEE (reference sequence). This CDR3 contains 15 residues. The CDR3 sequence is CASSLRGLSNQPQHF. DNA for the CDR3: TGTGCCAGCAGCTTGCGAGGGCTGAGCAATCAGCCCCAGCATTTT. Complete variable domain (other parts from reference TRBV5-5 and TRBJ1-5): DAGVTQSPTHLIKTRGQQVTLRCSPISGHKSVSWYQQVLGQGPQFIFQYYEKEERGRGNFPDRFSARQFPNYSSELNVNALLLGDSALYLCASSLRGLSNQPQHFGDGTRLSIL.

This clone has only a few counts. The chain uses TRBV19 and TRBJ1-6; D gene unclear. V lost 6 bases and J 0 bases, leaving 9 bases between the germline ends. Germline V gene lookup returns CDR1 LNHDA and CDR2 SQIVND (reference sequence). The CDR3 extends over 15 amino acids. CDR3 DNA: TGTGCCAGTAGCCCCATGAGCTCCTATAATTCACCCCTCCACTTT. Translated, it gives CASSPMSSYNSPLHF.

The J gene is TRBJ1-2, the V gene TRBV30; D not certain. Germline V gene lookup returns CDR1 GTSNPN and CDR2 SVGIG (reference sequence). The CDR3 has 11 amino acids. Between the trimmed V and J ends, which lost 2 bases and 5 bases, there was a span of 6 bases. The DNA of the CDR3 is TGTGCCTGGAGTTCCCTATATGGCTACACCTTC. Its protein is CAWSSLYGYTF. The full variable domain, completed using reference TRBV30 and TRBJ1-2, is SQTIHQWPATLVQPVGSPLSLECTVEGTSNPNLYWYRQAAGRGLQLLFYSVGIGQISSEVPQNLSASRPQDRQFILSSKKLLLSDSGFYLCAWSSLYGYTFGSGTRLTVV.

The CDR3 DNA sequence: TGCGCCAGCAGCTTGGTCGGGACAGGAGTATTGGAGCAGTTCTTC. Translating it yields CASSLVGTGVLEQFF. This chain uses TRBV5-1 with TRBJ2-1; TRBD1 matches at 8 bases. The CDR3 is made up of 15 amino acids. V shed 0 bases, J shed 10 bases, and the junction held 9 bases outside the gene matches. Germline values: CDR1 SGHRS, CDR2 YFSETQ.

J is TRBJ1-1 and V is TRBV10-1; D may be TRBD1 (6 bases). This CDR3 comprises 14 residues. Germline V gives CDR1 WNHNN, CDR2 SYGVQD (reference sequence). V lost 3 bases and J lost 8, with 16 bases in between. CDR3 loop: CASSEGIRQGEAFF. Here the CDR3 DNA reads TGCGCCAGCAGTGAAGGAATTCGGCAGGGGGAAGCTTTCTTT.

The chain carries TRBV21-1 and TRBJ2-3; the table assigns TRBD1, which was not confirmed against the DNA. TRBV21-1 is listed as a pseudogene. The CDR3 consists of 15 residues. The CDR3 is CASSKGPRGTDTQYF. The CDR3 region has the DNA TGTGCCAGCAGCAAGGGGCCTAGGGGGACAGATACGCAGTATTTT.

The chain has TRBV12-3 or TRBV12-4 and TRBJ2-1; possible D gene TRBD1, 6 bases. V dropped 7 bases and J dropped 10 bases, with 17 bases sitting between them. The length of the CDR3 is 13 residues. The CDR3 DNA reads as TGTGCCAGCACCCTAGGACAGACCTTCGAGCAGTTCTTC. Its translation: CASTLGQTFEQFF.

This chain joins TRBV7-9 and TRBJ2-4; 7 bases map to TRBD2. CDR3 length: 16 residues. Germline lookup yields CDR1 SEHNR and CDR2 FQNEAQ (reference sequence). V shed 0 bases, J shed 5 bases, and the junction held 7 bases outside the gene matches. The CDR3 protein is CASSLAPRGRENIQYF. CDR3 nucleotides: TGTGCCAGCAGCTTAGCGCCCCGGGGGAGGGAAAACATTCAGTACTTC.

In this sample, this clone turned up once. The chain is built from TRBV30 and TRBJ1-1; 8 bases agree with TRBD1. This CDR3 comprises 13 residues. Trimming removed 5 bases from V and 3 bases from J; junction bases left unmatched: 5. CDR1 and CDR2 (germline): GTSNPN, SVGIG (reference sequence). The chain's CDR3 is CAWADRVDTEAFF. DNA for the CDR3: TGTGCCTGGGCGGACAGGGTCGACACTGAAGCTTTCTTT.

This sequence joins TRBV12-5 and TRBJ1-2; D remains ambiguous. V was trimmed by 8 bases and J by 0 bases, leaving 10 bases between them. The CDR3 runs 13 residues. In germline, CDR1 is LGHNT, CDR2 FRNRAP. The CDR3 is CASSPAPNYGYTF. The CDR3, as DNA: TGTGCTAGTAGCCCTGCCCCTAACTATGGCTACACCTTC. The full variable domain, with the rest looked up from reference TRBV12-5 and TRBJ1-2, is DARVTQTPRHKVTEMGQEVTMRCQPILGHNTVFWYRQTMMQGLELLAYFRNRAPLDDSGMPKDRFSAEMPDATLATLKIQPSEPRDSAVYFCASSPAPNYGYTFGSGTRLTVV.

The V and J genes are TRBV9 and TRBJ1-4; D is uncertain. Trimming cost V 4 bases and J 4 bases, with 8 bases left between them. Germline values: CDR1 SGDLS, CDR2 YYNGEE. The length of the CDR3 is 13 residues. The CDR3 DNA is TGTGCCAGCAGCACCCGGGGTAATGAAAAACTGTTTTTT. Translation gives CASSTRGNEKLFF.

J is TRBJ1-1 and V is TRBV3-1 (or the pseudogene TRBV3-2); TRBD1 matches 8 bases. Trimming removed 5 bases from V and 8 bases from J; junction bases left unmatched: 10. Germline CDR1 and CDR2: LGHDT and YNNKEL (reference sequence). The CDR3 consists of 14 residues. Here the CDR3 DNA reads TGTGCCAGCAGCGTCGACAGGGGCGTAGGAGAAGCTTTCTTT. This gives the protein CASSVDRGVGEAFF.

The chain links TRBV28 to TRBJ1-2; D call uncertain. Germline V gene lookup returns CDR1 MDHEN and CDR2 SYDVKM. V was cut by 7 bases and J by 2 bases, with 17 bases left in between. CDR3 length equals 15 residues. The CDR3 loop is CASNRPLSGNYGYTF. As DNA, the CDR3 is TGTGCCAGCAATCGTCCTTTATCGGGAAACTATGGCTACACCTTC.

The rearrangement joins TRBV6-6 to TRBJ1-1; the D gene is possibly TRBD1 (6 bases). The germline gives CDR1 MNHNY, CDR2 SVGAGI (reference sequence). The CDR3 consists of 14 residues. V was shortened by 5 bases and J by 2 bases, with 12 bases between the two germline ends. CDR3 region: CASSRTAQNTEAFF. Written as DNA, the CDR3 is TGTGCCAGCAGTCGGACAGCGCAAAACACTGAAGCTTTCTTT.

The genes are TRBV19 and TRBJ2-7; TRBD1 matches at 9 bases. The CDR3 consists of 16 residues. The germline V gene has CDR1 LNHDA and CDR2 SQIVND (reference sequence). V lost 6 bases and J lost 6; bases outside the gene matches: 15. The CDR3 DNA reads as TGTGCCAGTAGCCCTCGCCCGGGACAGGGTAGCGCCGAGCAGTACTTC. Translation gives CASSPRPGQGSAEQYF.

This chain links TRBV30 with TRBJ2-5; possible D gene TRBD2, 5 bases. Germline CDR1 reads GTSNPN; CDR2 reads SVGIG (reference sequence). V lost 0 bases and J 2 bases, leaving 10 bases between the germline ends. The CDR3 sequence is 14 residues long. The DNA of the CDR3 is TGTGCCTGGAGTGTTTTGAGGGAACAAGAGACCCAGTACTTC. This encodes CAWSVLREQETQYF. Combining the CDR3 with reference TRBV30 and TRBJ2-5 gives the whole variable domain SQTIHQWPATLVQPVGSPLSLECTVEGTSNPNLYWYRQAAGRGLQLLFYSVGIGQISSEVPQNLSASRPQDRQFILSSKKLLLSDSGFYLCAWSVLREQETQYFGPGTRLLVL.

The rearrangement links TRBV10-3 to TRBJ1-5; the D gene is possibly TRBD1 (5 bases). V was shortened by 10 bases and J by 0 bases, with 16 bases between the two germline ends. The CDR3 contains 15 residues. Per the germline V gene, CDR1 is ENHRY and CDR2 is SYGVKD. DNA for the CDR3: TGTGCCACCAGAAGAGGAGGGGATAGCAATCAGCCCCAGCATTTT. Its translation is CATRRGGDSNQPQHF.

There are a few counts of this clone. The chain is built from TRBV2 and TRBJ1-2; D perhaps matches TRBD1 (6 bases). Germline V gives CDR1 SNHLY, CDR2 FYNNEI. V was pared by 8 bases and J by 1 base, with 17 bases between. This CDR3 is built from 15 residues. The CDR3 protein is CASHRESLHNYGYTF. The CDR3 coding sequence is TGTGCCAGCCACAGGGAGTCTCTCCATAACTATGGCTACACCTTC.

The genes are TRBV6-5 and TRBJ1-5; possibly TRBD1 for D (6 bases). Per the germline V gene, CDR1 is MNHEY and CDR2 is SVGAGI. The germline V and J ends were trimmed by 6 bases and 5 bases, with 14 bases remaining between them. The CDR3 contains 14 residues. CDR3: CASRGQRSDQPQHF. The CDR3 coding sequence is TGTGCCAGCAGAGGACAGAGGTCAGATCAGCCCCAGCATTTT.

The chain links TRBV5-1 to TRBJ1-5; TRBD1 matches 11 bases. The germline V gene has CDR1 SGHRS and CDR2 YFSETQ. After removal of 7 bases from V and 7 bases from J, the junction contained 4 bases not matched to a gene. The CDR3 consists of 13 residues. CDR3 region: CASPRDRGQPQHF. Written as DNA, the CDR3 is TGCGCCAGCCCCCGGGACAGGGGGCAGCCCCAGCATTTT.

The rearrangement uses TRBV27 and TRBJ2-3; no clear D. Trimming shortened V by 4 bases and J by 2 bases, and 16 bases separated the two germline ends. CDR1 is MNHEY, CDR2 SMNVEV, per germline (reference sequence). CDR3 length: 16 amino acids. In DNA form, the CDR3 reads TGTGCCAGCAGTTACCGCCTAGAACCTATCACAGATACGCAGTATTTT. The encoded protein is CASSYRLEPITDTQYF.

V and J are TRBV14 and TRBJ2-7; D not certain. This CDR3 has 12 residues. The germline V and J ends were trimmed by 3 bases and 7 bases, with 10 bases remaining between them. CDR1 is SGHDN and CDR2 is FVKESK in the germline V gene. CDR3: CASSHDSLEQYF. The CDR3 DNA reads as TGTGCCAGCAGCCACGACTCCCTAGAGCAGTACTTC.

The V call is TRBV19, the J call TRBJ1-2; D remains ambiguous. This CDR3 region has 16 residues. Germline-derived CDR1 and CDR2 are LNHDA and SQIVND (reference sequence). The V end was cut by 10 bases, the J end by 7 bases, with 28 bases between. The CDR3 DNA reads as TGTGCCACTACCGGCGCGAGGGAAACGGCCCGTTTTGGCTACACCTTC. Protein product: CATTGARETARFGYTF.

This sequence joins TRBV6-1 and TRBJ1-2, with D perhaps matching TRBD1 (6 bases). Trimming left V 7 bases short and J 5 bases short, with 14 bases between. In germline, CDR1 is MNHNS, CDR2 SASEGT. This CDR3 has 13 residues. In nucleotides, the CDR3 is TGTGCCAGCACCTGGGGACAAGATTATGGCTACACCTTC. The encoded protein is CASTWGQDYGYTF.

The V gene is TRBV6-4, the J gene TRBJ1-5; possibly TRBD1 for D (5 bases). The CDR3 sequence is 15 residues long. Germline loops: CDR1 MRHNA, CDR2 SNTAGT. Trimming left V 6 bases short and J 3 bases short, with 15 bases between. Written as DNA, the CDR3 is TGTGCCAGCAGGGAGATACAGGACGTCAATCAGCCCCAGCATTTT. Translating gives CASREIQDVNQPQHF.

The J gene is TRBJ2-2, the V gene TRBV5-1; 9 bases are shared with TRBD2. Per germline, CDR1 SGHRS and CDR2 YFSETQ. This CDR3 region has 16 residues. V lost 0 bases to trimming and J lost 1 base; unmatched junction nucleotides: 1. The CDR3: CASSLVSGGNTGELFF. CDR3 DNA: TGCGCCAGCAGCTTGGTTAGCGGGGGGAACACCGGGGAGCTGTTTTTT.

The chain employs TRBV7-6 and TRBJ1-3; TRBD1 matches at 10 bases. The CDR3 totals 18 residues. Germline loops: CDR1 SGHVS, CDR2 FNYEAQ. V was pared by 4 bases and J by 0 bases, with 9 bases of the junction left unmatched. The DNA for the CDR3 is TGTGCCAGCAGCTGGACTCAGGGACAGGGGTTCTCTGGAAACACCATATATTTT. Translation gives CASSWTQGQGFSGNTIYF. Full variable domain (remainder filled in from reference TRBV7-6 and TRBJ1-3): GAGVSQSPRYKVTKRGQDVALRCDPISGHVSLYWYRQALGQGPEFLTYFNYEAQQDKSGLPNDRFSAERPEGSISTLTIQRTEQRDSAMYRCASSWTQGQGFSGNTIYFGEGSWLTVV.

This CDR3 reads CASSPWGPGQGAGGNTIYF. Written as DNA, the CDR3 is TGCGCCAGCAGTCCCTGGGGACCGGGACAGGGGGCTGGAGGAAACACCATATATTTT. The rearrangement links TRBV23-1 to TRBJ1-3, with 12 bases aligning to TRBD1. TRBV23-1 carries the ORF label, with uncertain function. V gave up 4 bases and J gave up 4 bases; unmatched junction bases: 14. The CDR3 totals 19 residues.

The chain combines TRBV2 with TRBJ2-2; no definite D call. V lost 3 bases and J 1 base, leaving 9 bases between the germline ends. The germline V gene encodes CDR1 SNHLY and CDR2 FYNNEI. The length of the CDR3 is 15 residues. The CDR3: CASSDLSGNTGELFF. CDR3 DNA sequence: TGTGCCAGCAGTGACCTTTCAGGGAACACCGGGGAGCTGTTTTTT.

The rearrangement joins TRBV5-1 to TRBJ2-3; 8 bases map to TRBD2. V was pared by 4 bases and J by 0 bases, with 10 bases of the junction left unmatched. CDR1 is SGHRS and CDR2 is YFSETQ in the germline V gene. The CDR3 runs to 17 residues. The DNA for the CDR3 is TGCGCCAGCAGCCGAACCGGGACTAGAAGAAGCACAGATACGCAGTATTTT. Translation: CASSRTGTRRSTDTQYF.

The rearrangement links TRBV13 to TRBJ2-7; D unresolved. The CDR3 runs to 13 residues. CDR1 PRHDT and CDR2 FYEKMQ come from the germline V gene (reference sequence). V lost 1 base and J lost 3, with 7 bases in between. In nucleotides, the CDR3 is TGTGCCAGCAGCTTAGTGGGCATCTACGAGCAGTACTTC. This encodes CASSLVGIYEQYF. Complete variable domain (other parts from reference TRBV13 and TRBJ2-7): AAGVIQSPRHLIKEKRETATLKCYPIPRHDTVYWYQQGPGQDPQFLISFYEKMQSDKGSIPDRFSAQQFSDYHSELNMSSLELGDSALYFCASSLVGIYEQYFGPGTRLTVT.